These T cell receptor beta chains were read from a single sample in a study of T cell responses to AZD1222 COVID-19 vaccine. Data came from immunoSEQ multiplex PCR; TCRdb stores just in-frame clones and leaves some out. The data hold approximately 150,000 clones, with 91% observed a single time. This specimen was peripheral blood, taken on day 0 of AZD1222 vaccination. Receptors were obtained from an adult in good health. The CDR3 runs from the conserved cysteine through the conserved F or W. The order of the fields is J gene, clone size, D gene, V gene, CDR3 protein, CDR3 DNA. The D gene is left open where the match is weak. Only part of the rows carry a size: once, few, many, or a class if the clone is expanded.

j_gene: TRBJ2-1
abundance: .
d_gene: TRBD2
v_gene: TRBV10-1
CDR3aa: CASSDRTSGGNEQFF
CDR3nt: TGCGCCAGCAGTGATCGGACTAGCGGGGGCAATGAGCAGTTCTTC

j_gene: TRBJ1-5
abundance: .
d_gene: .
v_gene: TRBV10-3
CDR3aa: CAITDSFNQPQHF
CDR3nt: TGTGCCATCACCGACAGCTTCAATCAGCCCCAGCATTTT

j_gene: TRBJ2-7
abundance: .
d_gene: .
v_gene: TRBV5-1
CDR3aa: CASSSSPGPTYEQYF
CDR3nt: TGCGCCAGCAGCTCAAGTCCGGGACCGACCTACGAGCAGTACTTC

j_gene: TRBJ2-1
abundance: .
d_gene: .
v_gene: TRBV2
CDR3aa: CASGGLALSSYNEQFF
CDR3nt: TGTGCCAGCGGGGGTTTAGCGTTGAGCTCCTACAATGAGCAGTTCTTC

j_gene: TRBJ1-4
abundance: few
d_gene: .
v_gene: TRBV6-6
CDR3aa: CAGGKDRTNEKLFF
CDR3nt: TGTGCCGGGGGGAAGGACCGAACTAATGAAAAACTGTTTTTT

j_gene: TRBJ1-5
abundance: once
d_gene: .
v_gene: TRBV10-3
CDR3aa: CAISRSWAQPQHF
CDR3nt: TGTGCCATCAGTAGGTCTTGGGCTCAGCCCCAGCATTTT

j_gene: TRBJ2-5
abundance: .
d_gene: .
v_gene: TRBV11-1
CDR3aa: CASSLYPSEVQYF
CDR3nt: TGTGCCAGCAGCTTATACCCCTCAGAGGTCCAGTACTTC

j_gene: TRBJ2-7
abundance: .
d_gene: .
v_gene: TRBV4-3
CDR3aa: CASSQESVSGEQYF
CDR3nt: TGCGCCAGCAGCCAAGAATCGGTCTCTGGCGAGCAGTACTTC

j_gene: TRBJ2-7
abundance: .
d_gene: TRBD2
v_gene: TRBV10-1
CDR3aa: CASRASGVGEQYF
CDR3nt: TGCGCCAGCAGAGCCAGCGGGGTCGGAGAGCAGTACTTC

j_gene: TRBJ2-7
abundance: .
d_gene: .
v_gene: TRBV25-1
CDR3aa: CASSAPGPPYEQYF
CDR3nt: TGTGCCAGCAGTGCCCCGGGACCCCCCTACGAGCAGTACTTC

j_gene: TRBJ2-7
abundance: .
d_gene: .
v_gene: TRBV4-3
CDR3aa: CASSQAGTPYEQYF
CDR3nt: TGCGCCAGCAGCCAAGCAGGAACCCCCTACGAGCAGTACTTC

j_gene: TRBJ2-7
abundance: .
d_gene: .
v_gene: TRBV30
CDR3aa: CAWSVRGLREQYF
CDR3nt: TGTGCCTGGAGTGTAAGAGGGCTGAGAGAGCAGTACTTC

j_gene: TRBJ2-5
abundance: .
d_gene: .
v_gene: TRBV13
CDR3aa: CASSLGRWETQYF
CDR3nt: TGTGCCAGCAGCTTAGGAAGGTGGGAGACCCAGTACTTC

j_gene: TRBJ2-7
abundance: .
d_gene: .
v_gene: TRBV21-1
CDR3aa: CASSPGSEQYF
CDR3nt: TGTGCCAGCAGCCCGGGCAGCGAGCAGTACTTC

j_gene: TRBJ1-1
abundance: .
d_gene: .
v_gene: TRBV10-3
CDR3aa: CATAGREDTEAFF
CDR3nt: TGTGCCACCGCCGGAAGGGAGGATACTGAAGCTTTCTTT

j_gene: TRBJ2-5
abundance: .
d_gene: .
v_gene: TRBV12-3/TRBV12-4
CDR3aa: CASTRGQETQYF
CDR3nt: TGTGCCAGCACACGGGGGCAAGAGACCCAGTACTTC

j_gene: TRBJ2-5
abundance: .
d_gene: .
v_gene: TRBV11-3
CDR3aa: CASSPSQGFETQYF
CDR3nt: TGTGCCAGCAGCCCATCACAGGGATTCGAGACCCAGTACTTC